This entry lists 24 T cell receptor beta chains sequenced from one sample in a study of T cells after yellow fever vaccination. MiXCR was run by TCRdb on the 5' RACE reads, yielding one entry per CDR3 protein. Found here are some 350,000 distinct CDR3 sequences, under 14% of them singletons; the top ten hold less than 20%. The sample consisted of PBMCs, taken on the day of the first yellow fever vaccination. The receptors here all came from a man between 18 and 35 years old who received the YFV17D yellow fever vaccine.

The rearrangement links TRBV12-3 or TRBV12-4 to TRBJ2-7, with D perhaps matching TRBD1 (5 bases). The CDR3 has 11 residues. Trimming took 5 bases from V and 9 from J, leaving 11 bases between them. CDR3 loop: CASSEAGWQYF. The CDR3 DNA sequence: TGTGCCAGCAGTGAAGCAGGGTGGCAGTACTTC.

This clonotype was seen ten or more times. The V gene is TRBV28, the J gene TRBJ2-7, with D perhaps matching TRBD1 (6 bases). The V and J ends lost 8 bases and 3 bases respectively, with 11 bases between them. CDR3 length equals 12 residues. Germline V CDR1 and CDR2: MDHEN, SYDVKM. The chain's CDR3 is CASSPDSYEQYV. CDR3 nucleotides: TGTGCCAGCTCACCGGACAGCTACGAGCAGTACGTC.

This chain connects TRBV4-3 to TRBJ2-3, with a tentative D call TRBD2 (6 bases). Germline assignment: CDR1 LGHNA and CDR2 YSLEER. With 2 bases removed from V and 4 bases from J, the gap between germline ends came to 13 bases. This CDR3 is 15 amino acids long. Here the CDR3 reads CASSQLTSGADTQYF. In nucleotides, the CDR3 is TGCGCCAGCAGCCAACTGACTAGTGGGGCAGATACGCAGTATTTT.

In this sample, this clonotype turned up a few times. The chain couples TRBV7-2 to TRBJ2-2; TRBD2 aligns across 7 bases. There are 17 residues in the CDR3. Looked up from germline, CDR1 is SGHTA and CDR2 is FQGNSA. The ends lost 3 bases at V and 7 bases at J; junction bases unmatched: 14. The CDR3 DNA follows: TGTGCCAGCAGCTTTGTCGGGGGGTCGCCCGAATACGGGGAGCTGTTTTTT. Its translation is CASSFVGGSPEYGELFF.

There are a few counts of this clonotype. CDR3 in DNA: TGTGCCAGCTCACCACCAGCTAACACTGAAGCTTTCTTT. Translated: CASSPPANTEAFF. V and J are TRBV18 and TRBJ1-1; D unresolved. Germline CDR1 KGHSH, CDR2 LQKENI. V shed 0 bases and J shed 2 bases, with 4 bases lying between them. This CDR3 region has 13 residues.

The table lists this clonotype with a few counts. The gene calls are TRBV5-5 and TRBJ2-3, with TRBD2 identical over 8 bases. CDR3 length equals 16 residues. Unmatched junction bases numbered 9, after V lost 5 bases and J lost 1 base. Germline V gene sequence: CDR1 SGHKS, CDR2 YYEKEE (reference sequence). The CDR3 spells CASRPGGGRRTDTQYF. The CDR3, as DNA: TGTGCCAGCAGACCGGGGGGGGGACGGCGCACAGATACGCAGTATTTT.

This clonotype has just a few counts. The chain combines TRBV4-1 with TRBJ2-1, with D tentatively TRBD1 (5 bases). CDR3 length equals 15 residues. The V end lost 0 bases, the J end lost 3 bases, and 9 bases lay between the germline ends. Germline CDR1 MGHRA, CDR2 YSYEKL. CDR3 sequence reads: CASSQDQGYYNEQFF. As DNA, the CDR3 is TGCGCCAGCAGCCAAGACCAGGGTTACTACAATGAGCAGTTCTTC.

This sequence joins TRBV7-8 and TRBJ2-7; D not certain. Germline loops: CDR1 SGHVS, CDR2 FQNEAQ. The CDR3 runs 13 residues. The germline V and J ends were trimmed by 0 bases and 2 bases, with 5 bases remaining between them. The CDR3 DNA reads as TGTGCCAGCAGCTTAGCCCAGACCTACGAGCAGTACGTC. Translation: CASSLAQTYEQYV.

The sample holds a few counts of this clonotype. This sequence joins TRBV6-1 and TRBJ2-3; 9 positions agree with TRBD1. CDR1 MNHNS and CDR2 SASEGT come from the germline V gene. After removal of 5 bases from V and 0 bases from J, the junction contained 6 bases not matched to a gene. The CDR3 is made up of 16 amino acids. CDR3 sequence: CASSLTGGISTDTQYF. Written as DNA, the CDR3 is TGTGCCAGCAGTCTGACAGGGGGGATAAGCACAGATACGCAGTATTTT.

This clonotype came up a few times. The V call is TRBV5-4, the J call TRBJ2-1; 8 positions agree with TRBD2. The CDR3 is made up of 18 amino acids. Germline V gives CDR1 SGHNT, CDR2 YYREEE (reference sequence). V shed 10 bases, J shed 0 bases, and the junction held 18 bases outside the gene matches. CDR3 nucleotide sequence: TGTGCCGCAGAGGGCTGGCGGGGGGATCGGAGCTCCTACAATGAGCAGTTCTTC. This encodes CAAEGWRGDRSSYNEQFF.

The chain employs TRBV4-3 and TRBJ1-2, with D perhaps TRBD1 (5 bases). Germline CDR1 and CDR2: LGHNA and YSLEER. Trimming cost V 0 bases and J 4 bases, with 15 bases left between them. The CDR3 has 16 residues. In DNA, the CDR3 is TGCGCCAGCAGCCAAGATGGGGGGTCGTGGCCCTATGGCTACACCTTC. Encoded protein: CASSQDGGSWPYGYTF.

This sequence joins TRBV9 and TRBJ2-4, with TRBD2 identical over 7 bases. The junction had 6 bases not matched to a gene; V was cut back by 3 bases and J by 3 bases. The CDR3 runs to 15 residues. CDR1 is SGDLS and CDR2 is YYNGEE in the germline V gene. The CDR3 DNA reads as TGTGCCAGCAGCGCCCGGGGGGATGGCAAAAACATTCAGTACTTC. It yields the protein CASSARGDGKNIQYF.

The V gene is TRBV7-2, the J gene TRBJ2-1; no clear D gene. The germline V and J ends were trimmed by 3 bases and 7 bases, with 7 bases remaining between them. There are 12 residues in the CDR3. CDR1 and CDR2 from the germline V gene are SGHTA and FQGNSA. Here the CDR3 DNA reads TGTGCCAGCAGCTTTTGGGGTAATGAGCAGTTCTTC. This gives the protein CASSFWGNEQFF.

The rearrangement joins TRBV11-2 to TRBJ2-7; tentatively, D is TRBD2 (6 bases). CDR3 size: 17 residues. The germline V gene has CDR1 SGHAT and CDR2 FQNNGV. V dropped 4 bases and J dropped 0 bases, with 19 bases sitting between them. CDR3 amino acids: CASSSHPSGTDSYEQYF. DNA of the CDR3: TGTGCCAGCAGCTCACACCCCTCCGGGACTGACTCCTACGAGCAGTACTTC.

The chain uses TRBV20-1 and TRBJ2-3; tentative D call: TRBD1 (6 bases). The CDR3 is 14 amino acids. The V and J ends lost 3 bases and 4 bases respectively, with 14 bases between them. CDR1 is DFQATT and CDR2 is SNEGSKA in the germline V gene (reference sequence). The CDR3 nucleotides read TGCAGTGCTAGTCTGGGGGCAGGTCCAGATACGCAGTATTTT. As protein: CSASLGAGPDTQYF.

This clonotype was observed a handful of times. The CDR3, as DNA: TGTGCCAGCAGTTCACCCAATCTATTCGGGGAGCTGTTTTTT. Protein product: CASSSPNLFGELFF. This chain links TRBV6-5 with TRBJ2-2; D gene uncertain. Per the germline V gene, CDR1 is MNHEY and CDR2 is SVGAGI. The CDR3 has 14 amino acids. The germline V and J ends were trimmed by 4 bases and 7 bases, with 13 bases remaining between them.

The chain employs TRBV7-9 and TRBJ1-6, with TRBD1 matching 7 bases. CDR3 length: 17 amino acids. CDR1 is SEHNR, CDR2 FQNEAQ, per germline (reference sequence). After removal of 4 bases from V and 8 bases from J, the junction contained 14 bases not matched to a gene. Written as DNA, the CDR3 is TGTGCCAGCAGCTCATTCCGACAGGGAACCGTGTATTCACCCCTCCACTTT. Its translation is CASSSFRQGTVYSPLHF.

This clonotype has a handful of counts. The V and J genes are TRBV5-6 and TRBJ2-7; a weak D match, TRBD2 (5 bases). V dropped 4 bases and J dropped 2 bases, with 19 bases sitting between them. Germline-derived CDR1 and CDR2 are SGHDT and YYEEEE. CDR3 length: 16 amino acids. CDR3 nucleotides: TGTGCCAGCAGCCCCTGGACTTGGGCTTCGGCCTACGAGCAGTACGTC. It translates to CASSPWTWASAYEQYV.

The chain links TRBV12-3 or TRBV12-4 to TRBJ1-6; a weak D match, TRBD1 (6 bases). CDR3 length: 14 residues. V was cut by 2 bases and J by 8 bases, with 10 bases left in between. CDR3 sequence: CASSLIRGDSPLHF. For the CDR3, the DNA is TGTGCCAGCAGTTTAATCAGGGGTGATTCACCCCTCCACTTT.

The chain links TRBV28 to TRBJ2-3; D gene ambiguous. The length of the CDR3 is 13 residues. The germline V and J ends were trimmed by 7 bases and 5 bases, with 13 bases remaining between them. Germline V gives CDR1 MDHEN, CDR2 SYDVKM. The CDR3 spells CASTPPGRDTQYF. DNA of the CDR3: TGTGCCAGCACCCCACCGGGCCGAGATACGCAGTATTTT. The variable domain in full, completed from reference TRBV28 and TRBJ2-3, reads DVKVTQSSRYLVKRTGEKVFLECVQDMDHENMFWYRQDPGLGLRLIYFSYDVKMKEKGDIPEGYSVSREKKERFSLILESASTNQTSMYLCASTPPGRDTQYFGPGTRLTVL.

V usage is TRBV5-8 and J usage is TRBJ2-3, with 9 nucleotides matching TRBD2. Trimming removed 0 bases from V and 3 bases from J; junction bases left unmatched: 8. Germline-derived CDR1 and CDR2 are SGHTS and YDEGEE. The CDR3 consists of 17 residues. The CDR3 loop is CASSLERGAEITDTQYF. In DNA form, the CDR3 reads TGTGCCAGCAGCTTGGAGCGGGGGGCCGAAATTACAGATACGCAGTATTTT. Full variable domain (remainder filled in from reference TRBV5-8 and TRBJ2-3): EAGVTQSPTHLIKTRGQQATLRCSPISGHTSVYWYQQALGLGLQFLLWYDEGEERNRGNFPPRFSGRQFPNYSSELNVNALELEDSALYLCASSLERGAEITDTQYFGPGTRLTVL.

The chain has TRBV14 and TRBJ1-4; TRBD1 matches 7 bases. Germline CDR1 is SGHDN and CDR2 is FVKESK. V lost 4 bases to trimming and J lost 7 bases; unmatched junction nucleotides: 9. This CDR3 is built from 15 residues. CDR3 in amino acids: CASSPRQGGGEKLFF. DNA for the CDR3: TGTGCCAGCAGCCCGCGACAGGGTGGAGGTGAAAAACTGTTTTTT.

Regarding this clonotype: A read error is possible here, since a much larger clone lies one base away. V and J are TRBV3-1 and TRBJ2-3, with unresolved D. This CDR3 has 14 amino acids. Per germline, CDR1 LGHDT and CDR2 YNNKEL (reference sequence). Trimming removed 2 bases from V and 3 bases from J, with 9 bases in between. The CDR3 DNA reads TGTGCCAGCAGCCAAAACGGCGGAACAGATACGCAGTATTTT. Protein: CASSQNGGTDTQYF.

This chain uses TRBV12-3 or TRBV12-4 with TRBJ1-4; 7 bases line up with TRBD1. This CDR3 spans 14 amino acids. Losses at the gene ends were 6 bases for V and 3 bases for J; bases not matched to a gene: 4. The DNA of the CDR3 is TGTGCCAGCAGACCAGACAGGGCTAATGAAAAACTGTTTTTT. It encodes CASRPDRANEKLFF.